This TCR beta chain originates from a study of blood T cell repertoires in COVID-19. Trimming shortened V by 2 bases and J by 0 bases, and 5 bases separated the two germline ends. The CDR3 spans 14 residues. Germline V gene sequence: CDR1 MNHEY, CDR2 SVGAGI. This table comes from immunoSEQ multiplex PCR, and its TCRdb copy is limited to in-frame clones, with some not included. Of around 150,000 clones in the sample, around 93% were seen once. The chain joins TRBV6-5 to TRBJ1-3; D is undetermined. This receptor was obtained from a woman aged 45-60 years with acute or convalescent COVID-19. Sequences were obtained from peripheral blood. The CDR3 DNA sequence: TGTGCCAGCAGTTACGAGAGCTCTGGAAACACCATATATTTT. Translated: CASSYESSGNTIYF.